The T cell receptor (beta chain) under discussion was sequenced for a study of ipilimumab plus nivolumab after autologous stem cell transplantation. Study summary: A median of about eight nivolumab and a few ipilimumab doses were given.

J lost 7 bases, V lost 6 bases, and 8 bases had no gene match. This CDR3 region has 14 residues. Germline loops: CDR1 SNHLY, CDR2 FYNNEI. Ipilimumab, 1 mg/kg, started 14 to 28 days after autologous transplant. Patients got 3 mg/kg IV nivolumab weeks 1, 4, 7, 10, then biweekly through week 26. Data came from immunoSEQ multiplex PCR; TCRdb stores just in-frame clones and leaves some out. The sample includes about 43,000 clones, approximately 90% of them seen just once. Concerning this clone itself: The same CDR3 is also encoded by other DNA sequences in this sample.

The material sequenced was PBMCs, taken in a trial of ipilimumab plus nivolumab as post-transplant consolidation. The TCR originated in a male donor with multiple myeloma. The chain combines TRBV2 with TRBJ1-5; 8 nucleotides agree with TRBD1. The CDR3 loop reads CASSLTGGGQPQHF. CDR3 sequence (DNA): TGTGCCAGCAGCCTTACAGGGGGTGGACAGCCCCAGCATTTT.